These T cell receptor beta chains were read from a single sample in a study of blood T cell repertoires in COVID-19. The protocol was immunoSEQ multiplex PCR, while the TCRdb copy is restricted to in-frame clones and leaves out a portion. The sample shows 310,000 or so clones, about 87% of them seen only once. Sequencing was carried out using peripheral blood. The receptor source for this set is a man between 65 and 85 years old with acute or convalescent COVID-19. Each CDR3 is given with its conserved first and last residue. The D gene is left open where the match is weak. Clone size is not always given. Where it is, it says once, few, many or a class for expanded clones.

J gene	V gene	D gene	clone size	CDR3 DNA	CDR3 protein
TRBJ2-1	TRBV29-1	NA	NA	TGCAGCGCAAGACTAGGCGTGGAAGTCGGCTCCTACAATGAGCAGTTCTTC	CSARLGVEVGSYNEQFF
TRBJ1-1	TRBV3-1/TRBV3-2	NA	NA	TGTGCCAGCAGCCCGCCCGGGGGGAACACTGAAGCTTTCTTT	CASSPPGGNTEAFF
TRBJ1-5	TRBV28	NA	many	TGTGCCAGTAACTCCGGGACTTCCCTTCAGCCCCAGCATTTT	CASNSGTSLQPQHF
TRBJ1-6	TRBV30	TRBD1	NA	TGTGCCTCCGGGACAGGGGGCACGGCTAATTCACCCCTCCACTTT	CASGTGGTANSPLHF
TRBJ1-1	TRBV12-3/TRBV12-4	NA	NA	TGTGCCAGCAGTTTCTGGACATATGCTGAAGCTTTCTTT	CASSFWTYAEAFF
TRBJ2-1	TRBV19	TRBD2	NA	TGTGCCAGTAGTCAAAATTTACTAGCGGGAGGGTGGAATGAGCAGTTCTTC	CASSQNLLAGGWNEQFF
TRBJ1-1	TRBV18	NA	few	TGTGCCAGCTCACCACCGGGCAGCACTGAAGCTTTCTTT	CASSPPGSTEAFF
TRBJ2-7	TRBV28	TRBD1	NA	TGTGCCAGCAGCTCGGGACAGATTCCCTACGAGCAGTACTTC	CASSSGQIPYEQYF
TRBJ2-7	TRBV30	NA	NA	TGTGCCTGGAGCGGGAGTTTCTACGAGCAGTACTTC	CAWSGSFYEQYF
TRBJ1-1	TRBV30	TRBD1	NA	TGTGCCTGGAGGGCAAAGGACAGGGGGGACACTGAAGCTTTCTTT	CAWRAKDRGDTEAFF
TRBJ1-2	TRBV19	TRBD1	NA	TGTGCCAGTAGTCCCGGGGGACAGACCTACTATGGCTACACCTTC	CASSPGGQTYYGYTF
TRBJ2-1	TRBV30	TRBD1	NA	TGTGCCTGGAGTGGGAGCCACAGGGGATCCTACAATGAGCAGTTCTTC	CAWSGSHRGSYNEQFF
TRBJ1-2	TRBV5-1	NA	few	TGCGCCAGCAGCTTGGATGCGGATGGCTACACCTTC	CASSLDADGYTF
TRBJ2-1	TRBV9	NA	NA	TGTGCCAGCAGCCCAGCTCACAGGGACAATGAGCAGTTCTTC	CASSPAHRDNEQFF
TRBJ1-1	TRBV3-1/TRBV3-2	NA	NA	TGTGCCAGCAGCCAAGATGGCAGGGTAAATTTCTTT	CASSQDGRVNFF
TRBJ2-2	TRBV18	NA	NA	TGTGCCAGCTCACCAATCGTGGGGAGGAACACCGGGGAGCTGTTTTTT	CASSPIVGRNTGELFF
TRBJ1-5	TRBV6-6	NA	NA	TGTGCCAGCAGTCCTAGGACAGAAGCTAGCAATCAGCCCCAGCATTTT	CASSPRTEASNQPQHF
TRBJ2-2	TRBV15	TRBD1	NA	TGTGCCACCAGCAGAGAGAGGGGACAGGACACCGGGGAGCTGTTTTTT	CATSRERGQDTGELFF
TRBJ2-5	TRBV3-1/TRBV3-2	TRBD2	NA	TGTGCCAGCAGCCGCGCCGCTAGCGGGGGGGCAGGAGAGACCCAGTACTTC	CASSRAASGGAGETQYF
TRBJ1-1	TRBV25-1	NA	NA	TGTGCCAGCAGTGTTCAGACTAACACTGAAGCTTTCTTT	CASSVQTNTEAFF
TRBJ2-7	TRBV18	TRBD1	once	TGTGCCAGCTCACCCGCAGGGGGCAGTAGGTACGAGCAGTACTTC	CASSPAGGSRYEQYF
TRBJ1-4	TRBV2	NA	NA	TGTGCCAGCAGTCCCCAGGGGGAAAAACTGTTTTTT	CASSPQGEKLFF
TRBJ1-1	TRBV4-1	NA	NA	TGCGCCAGCAGCCAAGATAGAACAGGGATGGCAAACACTGAAGCTTTCTTT	CASSQDRTGMANTEAFF
TRBJ1-2	TRBV6-5	TRBD1	NA	TGTGCCAGCAGTTACGCCGGGACAGGGGGCTTGGGCTACACCTTC	CASSYAGTGGLGYTF
TRBJ1-5	TRBV6-6	TRBD1	NA	TGTGCCAGCAGCCGACAGGGTACGGGCAATAGCAATCAGCCCCAGCATTTT	CASSRQGTGNSNQPQHF
TRBJ2-3	TRBV10-3	NA	NA	TGTGCCATCAGCCCCGGGAGCGGGGATACGCAGTATTTT	CAISPGSGDTQYF
TRBJ1-4	TRBV5-1	NA	few	TGCGCCAGCAGCTTGGGCGGGGGTCGGGGTGAAAAACTGTTTTTT	CASSLGGGRGEKLFF